The 24 T cell receptor beta chains reported below all come from one sample, sequenced in a study of regulatory T cells in long-lasting Graves disease (dated by TCRdb to the early 2020s). According to the study, the label for this sample's time point signals: newly diagnosed GD, antithyroid drugs for less than 3 months. For both TCR sequencing and RNA sequencing, RNA was extracted from PBMCs in TRIzol. The library was prepared using multiplex PCR. TCRdb lists the instrument as Illumina HiSeq 4000. iRepertoire HTBI primers and Arm-PCR amplification of CDR3 regions were used to construct TCR beta libraries. The public reads were reprocessed in TCRdb via fastp at Q25 and MiXCR, keeping in-frame beta chains. Every CDR3 protein is listed once, alongside the most common genes and DNA of its rows. This sample lists 250,000 to 300,000 distinct CDR3 sequences; approximately 18% were detected once. Clones ranked in the top ten supply approximately 14% of the sample.

The same data also contributed to another study, on T cells in Graves' hyperthyroidism and ophthalmopathy.

The starting material was peripheral blood mononuclear cells (PBMCs), obtained at new diagnosis, from a patient treated with antithyroid drugs. The receptors originated from a woman in her twenties or thirties with Graves disease. Donor details come from another sample of the same person, matched by shared clones.

The chain couples TRBV25-1 to TRBJ2-5; unclear D gene. The germline V and J ends were trimmed by 3 bases and 9 bases, with 17 bases remaining between them. Germline V CDR1 and CDR2: MGHDK, SYGVNS. The CDR3 length is 14 residues. Here the CDR3 reads CASSDLFTARPQYF. The CDR3 coding sequence is TGTGCCAGCAGTGATTTGTTTACAGCGAGGCCCCAGTACTTC.

As regards this clonotype: A read error is possible here, since a much larger clone lies one base away. V gene TRBV5-5 combines with J gene TRBJ2-1; D is perhaps TRBD2 (5 bases). This CDR3 region has 16 residues. V lost 2 bases to trimming and J lost 10 bases, with 22 bases between them. The germline gives CDR1 SGHKS, CDR2 YYEKEE (reference sequence). The CDR3 reads CASSFSEDDYFYEQFF. The CDR3 DNA reads as TGTGCCAGCAGCTTTTCGGAGGACGACTACTTCTACGAGCAGTTCTTC.

Many counts were recorded for this clonotype. This CDR3 is CAISAGVEQFF. CDR3 bases: TGTGCCATCAGTGCAGGGGTGGAGCAGTTCTTC. This chain links TRBV10-3 with TRBJ2-1, with a tentative D call TRBD1 (6 bases). This CDR3 contains 11 residues. The germline V gene encodes CDR1 ENHRY and CDR2 SYGVKD. Trimming cost V 4 bases and J 10 bases, with 8 bases left between them.

In its sample, this clonotype was seen many times. The J gene is TRBJ2-5, the V gene TRBV7-2, with TRBD2 matching over 9 bases. This CDR3 is built from 16 residues. V dropped 0 bases and J dropped 1; count of bases not matched to a gene: 3. CDR1 and CDR2 from the germline V gene are SGHTA and FQGNSA. CDR3 DNA sequence: TGTGCCAGCAGCTTAGCTGTTAGCGGGGGCCAAGAGACCCAGTACTTC. Encoded protein: CASSLAVSGGQETQYF.

This clonotype has only one observation. A far larger clone is a single base away, which makes a read error likely. The chain combines TRBV11-2 with TRBJ2-1, with TRBD2 identical over 14 bases. Germline V gene lookup returns CDR1 SGHAT and CDR2 FQNNGV. After removal of 6 bases from V and 10 bases from J, the junction contained 11 bases not matched to a gene. This CDR3 is built from 16 residues. CDR3 loop: CASRRTSGGSSYEQFF. In nucleotides, the CDR3 is TGTGCCAGCAGACGGACTAGCGGGGGGTCCTCCTACGAGCAGTTCTTC.

This clonotype was detected many times. The J gene is TRBJ2-7, the V gene TRBV20-1; D may be TRBD1 or TRBD2 (5 bases each). The germline V gene encodes CDR1 DFQATT and CDR2 SNEGSKA (reference sequence). There are 16 residues in the CDR3. Trimming shortened V by 3 bases and J by 3 bases, and 21 bases separated the two germline ends. CDR3 region: CSARRYGTHGLYEQYF. CDR3 bases: TGCAGTGCTAGGCGTTACGGGACGCATGGCCTCTACGAGCAGTACTTC.

This clonotype was seen at least ten times. V usage is TRBV6-5 and J usage is TRBJ1-2, with 9 bases identical to TRBD1. The CDR3 sequence is 15 residues long. The V gene end was trimmed by 0 bases and the J gene end by 8 bases; junction bases not matched to a gene: 7. In germline, CDR1 is MNHEY, CDR2 SVGAGI. The CDR3 nucleotides read TGTGCCAGCAGTTACTCTGGGACAGGGTTAGGCGGCTACACCTTC. Its translation: CASSYSGTGLGGYTF.

This clonotype was seen at least ten times. The chain joins TRBV20-1 to TRBJ2-1; 14 bases are shared with TRBD2. V dropped 5 bases and J dropped 4; count of bases not matched to a gene: 10. Germline V lookup: CDR1 DFQATT, CDR2 SNEGSKA (reference sequence). The CDR3 extends over 17 amino acids. The CDR3 nucleotides are TGCAGTGCTCCCCGACTAGCGGGGGGGCGCTTATACAATGAGCAGTTCTTC. It is translated as CSAPRLAGGRLYNEQFF.

The chain is built from TRBV7-8 and TRBJ2-7; 7 bases are shared with TRBD2. The germline gives CDR1 SGHVS, CDR2 FQNEAQ. J gave up 2 bases and V 5 bases, and 6 bases lay outside the gene matches. This CDR3 has 14 amino acids. The CDR3 is CASSGRVETYEQYF. The CDR3 coding sequence is TGTGCCAGCAGCGGGAGGGTCGAGACCTACGAGCAGTACTTC.

This clonotype was seen repeatedly, ten times or more. The V and J genes are TRBV11-1 and TRBJ1-4; D not certain. The CDR3 extends over 13 amino acids. Per the germline V gene, CDR1 is SGHAT and CDR2 is FQDESV (reference sequence). V lost 6 bases, J lost 3 bases, and 8 bases lay in between. CDR3 protein: CASSQTANEKLFF. In DNA form, the CDR3 reads TGTGCCAGCAGTCAAACGGCTAATGAAAAACTGTTTTTT.

There are a few counts of this clonotype. Since a much larger clone is just one base distant, this may be a read error. No conserved phenylalanine or tryptophan ends this CDR3, so it is likely a read error. This chain connects TRBV5-1 to TRBJ2-1; 12 bases are a match to TRBD2. V was clipped by 1 base and J by 5 bases; unmatched bases: 1. The germline V gene has CDR1 SGHRS and CDR2 YFSETQ. The CDR3 contains 15 residues. CDR3 sequence reads: CASSLLAGGNNEQFS. CDR3 sequence (DNA): TGCGCCAGCAGCTTGCTAGCGGGGGGGAACAATGAGCAGTTCTCC.

This clonotype occurred many times. The CDR3: CASSLTQETQYF. CDR3 nucleotide sequence: TGTGCCAGCAGCTTGACCCAAGAGACCCAGTACTTC. This chain uses TRBV11-2 with TRBJ2-5, with D hard to call. The CDR3 totals 12 residues. Trimming left V 3 bases short and J 1 base short, with 3 bases between. CDR1 and CDR2 from the germline V gene are SGHAT and FQNNGV.

The rearrangement uses TRBV20-1 and TRBJ2-1, with TRBD2 matching 11 bases. The CDR3 loop spans 16 amino acids. With V trimmed by 6 bases and J by 8 bases, 15 bases remained unmatched. CDR1 DFQATT and CDR2 SNEGSKA come from the germline V gene (reference sequence). CDR3 region: CSARSRLAGKRDEQFF. The CDR3 DNA reads TGCAGTGCCAGGTCCAGACTAGCGGGAAAGCGCGATGAGCAGTTCTTC.

The table lists this clonotype with many counts. The CDR3 DNA reads as TGCGCCAGCAGCCAAGGAGGCCTCCGGGGTTGGAATTCACCCCTCCACTTT. Translating gives CASSQGGLRGWNSPLHF. V gene TRBV4-1 combines with J gene TRBJ1-6, with D uncertain. The V and J ends lost 1 base and 7 bases respectively, with 17 bases between them. Germline assignment: CDR1 MGHRA and CDR2 YSYEKL. The CDR3 is made up of 17 amino acids.

This clonotype has ten or more counts. This chain links TRBV27 with TRBJ2-7; 11 nucleotides align to TRBD1. Germline-derived CDR1 and CDR2 are MNHEY and SMNVEV (reference sequence). This CDR3 region has 13 residues. Trimming cost V 5 bases and J 6 bases; bases outside gene matches: 3. This CDR3 reads CASSLGTGGEQYF. In nucleotides, the CDR3 is TGTGCCAGCAGTCTCGGGACAGGGGGCGAGCAGTACTTC.

This clonotype has at least ten counts. This chain connects TRBV12-3 or TRBV12-4 to TRBJ1-2, with 9 bases matching TRBD1. The CDR3 is made up of 14 amino acids. Trimming at V came to 6 bases and at J to 8 bases, leaving 10 bases not matched to a gene. CDR3: CASSRDRGKGGYTF. CDR3 nucleotides: TGTGCCAGCAGCCGAGACAGGGGGAAAGGGGGCTACACCTTC.

On this clonotype itself: This may arise from a read error, as a much more abundant clone is one base away. J is TRBJ1-2 and V is TRBV18; D may be TRBD1 (5 bases). Trimming took 6 bases from V and 5 from J, leaving 22 bases between them. Looked up from germline, CDR1 is KGHSH and CDR2 is LQKENI. The CDR3 is 16 amino acids. The CDR3 nucleotides read TGTGCCAGCTCCCTAAATTGGGACGGGAGTCCGTATGGCTACACCTTC. Translating it yields CASSLNWDGSPYGYTF.

In this sample, this clonotype turned up many times. The rearrangement links TRBV6-2 or TRBV6-3 to TRBJ1-2; 8 bases line up with TRBD1. V lost 5 bases and J lost 8; bases outside the gene matches: 7. The CDR3 length is 13 residues. Germline V CDR1 and CDR2: MNHEY, SVGEGT. The CDR3 protein is CASSLSGGRGYTF. The CDR3 DNA is TGTGCCAGCAGTCTATCAGGGGGCCGGGGCTACACCTTC.

The chain employs TRBV9 and TRBJ2-6, with unresolved D. The length of the CDR3 is 14 residues. V dropped 3 bases and J dropped 2 bases, with 6 bases sitting between them. Germline loops: CDR1 SGDLS, CDR2 YYNGEE. As DNA, the CDR3 is TGTGCCAGCAGCGAGAGAGCTGGGGCCAACGTCCTGACTTTC. This gives the protein CASSERAGANVLTF.

The rearrangement links TRBV9 to TRBJ1-2; D is unclear. In germline, CDR1 is SGDLS, CDR2 YYNGEE. The CDR3 length is 14 residues. V was trimmed by 0 bases and J by 7 bases, leaving 13 bases between them. The CDR3 nucleotides are TGTGCCAGCAGCGTAGGTAAAGGGCTGGGTGGCTACACCTTC. Translation: CASSVGKGLGGYTF.

This clonotype came up many times. For the CDR3, the DNA is TGTGCCAGCAAAGTGTTGGCAGACAGCTCCTACGAGCAGTACTTC. Protein product: CASKVLADSSYEQYF. The genes are TRBV6-1 and TRBJ2-7, with D possibly matching TRBD1 (5 bases). CDR3 length: 15 amino acids. The V gene lost 7 bases and the J gene lost 0 bases, with 16 bases spanning the gap. Germline CDR1 and CDR2: MNHNS and SASEGT.

This clonotype was observed at least ten times. The chain couples TRBV5-6 to TRBJ1-1; D is undetermined. The CDR3 is made up of 14 amino acids. Germline loops: CDR1 SGHDT, CDR2 YYEEEE. Trimming took off 0 bases at V and 4 bases at J, with 10 bases between the two ends. CDR3 nucleotide sequence: TGTGCCAGCAGCTTGGAAAGGGTTAGCACTGAAGCTTTCTTT. Translation: CASSLERVSTEAFF.

The chain is built from TRBV20-1 and TRBJ2-3; 11 nucleotides match TRBD2. Looked up from germline, CDR1 is DFQATT and CDR2 is SNEGSKA (reference sequence). The CDR3 has 17 amino acids. V was pared by 3 bases and J by 6 bases, with 14 bases of the junction left unmatched. The DNA for the CDR3 is TGCAGTGCTAGTAGAAGTAGCGGGGGGGCAATTTTGGATACGCAGTATTTT. It encodes CSASRSSGGAILDTQYF.

The rearrangement uses TRBV12-3 or TRBV12-4 and TRBJ1-1, with 9 bases fitting TRBD1. J was trimmed by 4 bases and V by 6 bases; bases with no gene match: 6. The CDR3 is 14 amino acids. This CDR3 reads CASRPGQGSTEAFF. For the CDR3, the DNA is TGTGCCAGCAGGCCGGGACAGGGATCCACTGAAGCTTTCTTT.